The 5 T cell receptor beta chains presented below share a single source sample, sequenced in a study of Graves' ophthalmopathy and Graves' hyperthyroidism. Amplification of the TCR beta CDR3 regions used RNA transcripts (as template). After a first-round RT-PCR with HTBI primers, a second-round multiplex PCR was run. TCRdb called the multiplex PCR reads again in MiXCR, with one record for every CDR3 protein. In the table there are roughly 1.1 million distinct CDR3 sequences, about 40% of which are singletons. Input material: peripheral blood or thyroid tissue (not recorded which). The receptor set was obtained from an adult man with Graves' hyperthyroidism.

Notes on this clonotype: A read error may account for a junction end that differs from germline. V and J are TRBV29-1 and TRBJ2-6; D is ambiguous. Germline V gives CDR1 SQVTM, CDR2 ANQGSEA. This CDR3 is built from 8 residues. The CDR3 sequence is CSAEGLTF. Written as DNA, the CDR3 is TGCAGCGCTGAAGGACTGACTTTC.

In its sample, this clonotype was seen a few times. The chain carries TRBV5-1 and TRBJ1-5; D gene ambiguous. V shed 5 bases and J shed 3 bases, with 9 bases lying between them. The CDR3 sequence is 13 residues long. CDR1 and CDR2 from the germline V gene are SGHRS and YFSETQ. In DNA form, the CDR3 reads TGCGCCAGCAGGGCGGCTCTCAATCAGCCCCAGCATTTT. This codes for CASRAALNQPQHF.

Remarks on this clonotype: This could be a read error, since a much larger clone is one nucleotide away. V gene TRBV24-1 combines with J gene TRBJ2-7, with no clear D. From germline, CDR1 is KGHDR and CDR2 SFDVKD. This CDR3 contains 13 residues. The CDR3, as DNA: TGTGCCGCCAGTGATCCTCCTAACTACGAGCAGTACTTC. Its translation: CAASDPPNYEQYF.

The CDR3 loop is CASSLGRQSQTQYF. CDR3 sequence (DNA): TGTGCCAGCAGTTTAGGAAGGCAGAGCCAGACCCAGTACTTC. This chain connects TRBV12-3 or TRBV12-4 to TRBJ2-5; no reliable D call. The CDR3 is 14 residues long. Trimming took off 1 base at V and 6 bases at J, with 12 bases between the two ends.

This clonotype came up many times. The genes are TRBV7-4 and TRBJ1-3, with D hard to call. V lost 1 base to trimming and J lost 5 bases, with 15 bases between them. CDR1 is SGHVT and CDR2 is SQSDAQ in the germline V gene. This CDR3 contains 16 residues. The CDR3 here is CASSLGLAAARNTIYF. The CDR3 DNA reads as TGTGCCAGCAGCTTAGGTTTGGCGGCAGCGAGAAACACCATATATTTT.